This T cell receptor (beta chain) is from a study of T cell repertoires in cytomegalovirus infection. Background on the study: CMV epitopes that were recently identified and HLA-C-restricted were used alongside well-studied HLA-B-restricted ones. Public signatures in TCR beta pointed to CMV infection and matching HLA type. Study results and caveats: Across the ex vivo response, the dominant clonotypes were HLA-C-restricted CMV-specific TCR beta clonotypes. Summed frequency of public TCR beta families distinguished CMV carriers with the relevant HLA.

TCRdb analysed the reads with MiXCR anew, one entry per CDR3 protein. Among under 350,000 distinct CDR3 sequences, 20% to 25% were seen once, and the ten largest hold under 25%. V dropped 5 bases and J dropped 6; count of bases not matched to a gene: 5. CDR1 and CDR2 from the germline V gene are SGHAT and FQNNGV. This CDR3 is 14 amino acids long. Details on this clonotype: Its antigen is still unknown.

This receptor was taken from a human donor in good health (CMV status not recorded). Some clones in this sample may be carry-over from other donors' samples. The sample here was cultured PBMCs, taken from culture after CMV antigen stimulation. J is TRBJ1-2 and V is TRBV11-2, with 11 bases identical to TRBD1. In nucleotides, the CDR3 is TGTGCCAGCAGCCCCCGGGACAGGGGGGATGGCTACACCTTC. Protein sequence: CASSPRDRGDGYTF.